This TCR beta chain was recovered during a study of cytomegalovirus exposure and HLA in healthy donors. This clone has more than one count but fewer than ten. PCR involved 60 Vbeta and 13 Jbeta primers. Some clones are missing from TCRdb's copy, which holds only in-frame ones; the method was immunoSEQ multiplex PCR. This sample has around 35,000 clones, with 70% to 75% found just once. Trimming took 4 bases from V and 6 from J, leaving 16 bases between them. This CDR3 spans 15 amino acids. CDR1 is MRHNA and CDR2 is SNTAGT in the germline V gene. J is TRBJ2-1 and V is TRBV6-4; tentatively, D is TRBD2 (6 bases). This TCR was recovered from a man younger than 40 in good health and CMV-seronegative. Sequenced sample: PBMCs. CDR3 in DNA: TGTGCCAGCAGTGCCGGGACTCTCCCCGCCAATGAGCAGTTCTTC. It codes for CASSAGTLPANEQFF.